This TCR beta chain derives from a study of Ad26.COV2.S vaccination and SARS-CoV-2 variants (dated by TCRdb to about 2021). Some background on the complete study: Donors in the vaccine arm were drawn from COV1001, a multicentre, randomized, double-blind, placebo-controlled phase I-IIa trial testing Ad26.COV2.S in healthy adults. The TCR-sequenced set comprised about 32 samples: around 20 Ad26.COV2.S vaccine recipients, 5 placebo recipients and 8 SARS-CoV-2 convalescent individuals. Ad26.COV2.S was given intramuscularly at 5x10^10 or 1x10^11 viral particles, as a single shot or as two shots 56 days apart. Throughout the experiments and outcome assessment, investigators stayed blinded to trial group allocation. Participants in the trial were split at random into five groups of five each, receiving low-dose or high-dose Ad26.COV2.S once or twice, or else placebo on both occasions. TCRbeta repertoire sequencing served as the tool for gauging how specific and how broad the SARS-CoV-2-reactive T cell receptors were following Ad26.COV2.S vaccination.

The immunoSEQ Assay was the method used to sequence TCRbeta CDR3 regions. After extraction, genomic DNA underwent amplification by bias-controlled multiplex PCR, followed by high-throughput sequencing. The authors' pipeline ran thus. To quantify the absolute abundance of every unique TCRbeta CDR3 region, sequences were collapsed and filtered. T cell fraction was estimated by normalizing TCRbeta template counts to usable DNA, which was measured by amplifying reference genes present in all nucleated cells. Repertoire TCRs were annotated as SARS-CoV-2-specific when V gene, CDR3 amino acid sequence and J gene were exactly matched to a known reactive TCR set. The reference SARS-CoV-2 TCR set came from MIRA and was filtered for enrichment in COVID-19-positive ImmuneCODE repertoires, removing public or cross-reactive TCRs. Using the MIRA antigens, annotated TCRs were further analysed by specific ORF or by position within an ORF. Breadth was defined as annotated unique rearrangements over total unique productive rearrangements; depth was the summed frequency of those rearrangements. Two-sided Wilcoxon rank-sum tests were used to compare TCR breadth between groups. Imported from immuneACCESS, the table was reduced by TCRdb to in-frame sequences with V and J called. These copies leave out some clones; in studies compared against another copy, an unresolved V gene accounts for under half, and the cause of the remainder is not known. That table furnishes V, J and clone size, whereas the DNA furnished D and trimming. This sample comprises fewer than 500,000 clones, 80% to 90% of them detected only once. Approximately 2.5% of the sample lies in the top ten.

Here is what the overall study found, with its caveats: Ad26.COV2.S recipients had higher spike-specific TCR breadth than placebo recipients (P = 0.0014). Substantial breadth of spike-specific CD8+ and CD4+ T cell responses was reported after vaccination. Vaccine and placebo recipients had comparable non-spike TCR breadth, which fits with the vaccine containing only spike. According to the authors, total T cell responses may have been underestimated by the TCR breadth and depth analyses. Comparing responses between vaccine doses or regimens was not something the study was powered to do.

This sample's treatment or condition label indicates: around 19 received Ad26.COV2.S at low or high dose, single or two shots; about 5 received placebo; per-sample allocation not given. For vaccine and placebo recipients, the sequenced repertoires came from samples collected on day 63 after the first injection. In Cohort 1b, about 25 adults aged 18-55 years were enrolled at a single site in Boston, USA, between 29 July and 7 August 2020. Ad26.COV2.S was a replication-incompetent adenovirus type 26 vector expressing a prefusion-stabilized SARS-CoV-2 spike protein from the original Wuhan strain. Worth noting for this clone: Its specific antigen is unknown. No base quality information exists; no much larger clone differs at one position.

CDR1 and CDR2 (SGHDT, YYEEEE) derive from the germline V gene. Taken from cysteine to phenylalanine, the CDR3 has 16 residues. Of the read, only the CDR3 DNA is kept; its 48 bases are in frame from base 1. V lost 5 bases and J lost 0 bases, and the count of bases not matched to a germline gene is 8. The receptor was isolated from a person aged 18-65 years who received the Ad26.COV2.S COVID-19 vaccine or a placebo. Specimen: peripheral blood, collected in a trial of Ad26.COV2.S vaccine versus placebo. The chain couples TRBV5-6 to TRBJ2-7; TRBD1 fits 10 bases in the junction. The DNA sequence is TGTGCCAGCAGTTCTCCCGGGACAGGGGACTCCTACGAGCAGTACTTC. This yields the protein CASSSPGTGDSYEQYF.